This T cell receptor (beta chain) was identified during a study of vaccination effects on CD4 cells after COVID-19. Using immunoSEQ multiplex PCR, the repertoire was profiled, and TCRdb retains in-frame clones only, with some absent. The sample shows tens of thousands of clones, about 80% of them seen only once. Whole-study results and caveats: The study enrolled few convalescent patients and sampled no early post-infection timepoints.

Germline loops: CDR1 SGHRS, CDR2 YFSETQ. This CDR3 has 14 residues. V was pared by 0 bases and J by 5 bases, with 9 bases between. Sequencing in the ViraFEST assay came after antigen-specific CD4+ T cells had been expanded with viral peptide pools, which were used to stimulate PBMC. Cultured cells yielded isolated CD4+ T cells after 10 days. No vaccinee had earlier SARS-CoV-2 infection, and nucleocapsid antibodies were negative. As regards this clone: Its antigen is still unknown.

The material was CD4+ T cells from PBMCs cultured with SARS-CoV-2 spike peptides, obtained before COVID-19 vaccination. This chain uses TRBV5-1 with TRBJ2-1; D is unresolved. The TCR comes from a human donor who received a COVID-19 vaccine. CDR3 DNA sequence: TGCGCCAGCAGCTTGGGAGTGATCAACAATGAGCAGTTCTTC. Translation: CASSLGVINNEQFF.